Described below is a single T cell receptor beta chain sequence and its context. Its antigen is as yet unknown. The entry originates in a study of identifying expanded T cells in peripheral blood. The study's findings and limits: Technical replicates showed approximately 1.2 changed clones; around 2 weeks about 16.4; four weeks 19. Across healthy donors, higher total template counts meant significantly greater two-week count variance.

This CDR3 region has 12 residues. Germline values: CDR1 SQVTM, CDR2 ANQGSEA. V was clipped by 4 bases and J by 5 bases, with 9 bases between them. Method: immunoSEQ multiplex PCR; TCRdb's copy keeps in-frame clones and lacks some. The sample consists of approximately 58,000 clones, roughly nine tenths of them appearing once. The V gene is TRBV29-1, the J gene TRBJ2-1; tentative D call: TRBD1 (6 bases). The source is a person aged 18-70 years in good health. Sequenced material: blood. The CDR3 region has the DNA TGCAGCGTTGGAGGGACACACAATGAGCAGTTCTTC. Its protein is CSVGGTHNEQFF.